This TCR beta chain was obtained from a study of T cell repertoires in cytomegalovirus infection. Regarding the study as a whole: HLA-C-restricted CMV clonotypes gave the most frequent clonotype in two of eight donors.

Using its own MiXCR run on the reads, TCRdb lists one record per CDR3 protein. Here the sample spans about a million distinct CDR3 sequences, roughly 30% being singletons. This clonotype was detected ten times or more. Its antigen remains unidentified. The CDR3 is 14 residues long. CDR1 and CDR2 from the germline V gene are SGHVS and FNYEAQ. The V and J ends lost 1 base and 2 bases respectively, with 8 bases between them. The rearrangement links TRBV7-6 to TRBJ1-1; perhaps TRBD1 as D (5 bases). Sequenced material: cultured CD8+ T cells from PBMCs, taken from culture after CMV antigen stimulation. The receptor was derived from a human donor in good health (CMV status not recorded). Some clones in this sample may be carry-over from other donors' samples. In nucleotides, the CDR3 is TGTGCCAGCAGCTTAGGAGGGGACAACACTGAAGCTTTCTTT. It translates to CASSLGGDNTEAFF.